A selection of T cell receptor beta chains follows, all from one sample in a study of Tregs in tolerant kidney transplant recipients. Assay: immunoSEQ multiplex PCR; the TCRdb copy retains only in-frame clones and omits some. The table lists around 15,000 clones, nearly 55% of them singletons. Which antigens these TCRs recognize remains unknown. The material sequenced was CD4+ T cells from blood cultured with allogeneic cells, taken before the transplant. The receptor set was obtained from a human patient who received a combined kidney and bone marrow transplant. Each CDR3 is given with its conserved first and last residue. The D gene is left open where the match is weak. A clone size is listed for some rows: how often the clone was seen (once, few, many), or a class if it is expanded.

j_gene,abundance,v_gene,d_gene,CDR3aa,CDR3nt
TRBJ2-3,-,TRBV6-5,-,CATQASYITDTQYF,TGTGCCACCCAGGCCTCATACATCACAGATACGCAGTATTTT
TRBJ1-6,-,TRBV18,-,CASSPRPAGNRNSPLHF,TGTGCCAGCTCACCACGTCCGGCCGGGAATCGTAATTCACCCCTCCACTTT
TRBJ2-1,-,TRBV19,-,CASRVRPIWEATTYNEQFF,TGTGCCAGTAGAGTGAGACCCATATGGGAGGCCACGACCTACAATGAGCAGTTCTTC
TRBJ2-4,few,TRBV6-1,-,CASSQKNIQYF,TGTGCCAGCAGTCAAAAAAACATTCAGTACTTC
TRBJ1-2,few,TRBV4-2,TRBD1,CASSQGQGAKDGYTF,TGTGCCAGCAGCCAAGGACAGGGGGCAAAGGATGGCTACACCTTC
TRBJ2-1,-,TRBV15,TRBD2,CATSRVGTSGSGQFF,TGTGCCACCAGCAGAGTCGGGACTAGCGGAAGTGGACAGTTCTTC
TRBJ1-1,-,TRBV28,-,CASDTYGGTEAFF,TGTGCCAGCGACACATATGGAGGCACTGAAGCTTTCTTT
TRBJ1-1,medium-sized,TRBV7-9,-,CASSPGRRGAGAFF,TGTGCCAGCAGCCCTGGACGCCGGGGGGCTGGGGCTTTCTTT
TRBJ2-5,few,TRBV7-2,TRBD2,CASSSPAGGNQWGQETQYF,TGTGCCAGCAGCTCACCCGCGGGGGGAAATCAATGGGGTCAAGAGACCCAGTACTTC
TRBJ2-4,-,TRBV30,TRBD1,CAWSATGGNIQYF,TGTGCCTGGAGTGCCACAGGGGGAAACATTCAGTACTTC
TRBJ1-2,-,TRBV10-3,-,CAISDLKEDYGYTF,TGTGCCATCAGTGACTTGAAGGAGGACTATGGCTACACCTTC
TRBJ2-1,-,TRBV19,TRBD2,CASTPGLTYNEQFF,TGTGCCAGTACCCCGGGACTAACATACAATGAGCAGTTCTTC
TRBJ2-1,-,TRBV7-2,TRBD1,CASSSRPPRDRAKNEQFF,TGTGCCAGCAGCTCCAGACCTCCCAGGGACAGGGCAAAAAATGAGCAGTTCTTC
TRBJ1-2,-,TRBV27,TRBD1,CASSPRQGYGYTF,TGTGCCAGCAGTCCCAGACAGGGGTATGGCTACACCTTC
TRBJ1-1,few,TRBV2,-,CASSERGRANTEAFF,TGTGCCAGCAGTGAAAGGGGCAGGGCCAACACTGAAGCTTTCTTT
TRBJ2-7,-,TRBV5-1,TRBD1,CASSSGTGGRYEQYF,TGCGCCAGCAGCTCCGGGACAGGGGGTAGGTACGAGCAGTACTTC
TRBJ2-7,-,TRBV29-1,-,CSVDPGHSEQYF,TGCAGCGTTGATCCCGGACATAGCGAGCAGTACTTC
TRBJ2-7,-,TRBV15,TRBD1,CATSRDQQGPYEQYF,TGTGCCACCAGCAGAGATCAACAGGGGCCCTACGAGCAGTACTTC
TRBJ2-7,few,TRBV27,TRBD2,CASSSLAGGGYEQYF,TGTGCCAGCAGTAGCCTAGCGGGGGGGGGCTACGAGCAGTACTTC
TRBJ1-1,medium-sized,TRBV10-1,-,CASSESTIPRNTEAFF,TGCGCCAGCAGTGAGTCTACCATACCGCGGAACACTGAAGCTTTCTTT
TRBJ1-5,-,TRBV16,TRBD1,CASSHRRYRGGQPQHF,TGTGCCAGCAGCCATCGACGCTACAGGGGTGGTCAGCCCCAGCATTTT
TRBJ2-2,few,TRBV14,-,CASSQEIGGIEGNTGELFF,TGTGCCAGCAGCCAAGAAATTGGGGGGATAGAAGGAAACACCGGGGAGCTGTTTTTT